Listed below are T cell receptor beta chains from one sample, sequenced in a study of T-cell memory formation after mild COVID-19. MiXCR, run by TCRdb on the 5' RACE reads, gives a single entry per CDR3 protein. This sample has 560,000 or so distinct CDR3 sequences, with around 15% found just once. Sequencing was carried out using PBMCs or a T cell subset sorted from them (not recorded which). Receptors were obtained from an adult woman who had mild COVID-19 (a few samples of this study predate the infection). Cell type and time point are not known. Each CDR3 is given with its conserved first and last residue. Fields, in order: V gene, clone size, J gene, D gene, CDR3 DNA, CDR3 protein. The D gene is left open where the match is weak. Size is omitted from some rows. Given values are once, few, many or a class for expanded clones.

TRBV7-9	few	TRBJ2-2	NA	TGTGCCGGAATGAGGGCGGGAAGTACCGGGGAGCTGTTTTTT	CAGMRAGSTGELFF
TRBV5-6	few	TRBJ2-5	NA	TGTGCCAGCAGCTTCGCCCGCCAAGTAGGGGAGACCCAGTACTTC	CASSFARQVGETQYF
TRBV30	NA	TRBJ1-1	NA	TGTGCCTGGAGTTCGAGGCCGTGGACGTTGAACACTGAAGCTTTCTTT	CAWSSRPWTLNTEAFF
TRBV12-3/TRBV12-4	few	TRBJ2-2	NA	TGTGCCAGCATGGTGGGGAACACCGGGGAGCTGTTTTTT	CASMVGNTGELFF
TRBV12-3/TRBV12-4	few	TRBJ2-7	NA	TGTGCCAGCAGTACAGGGCCGAGCTCCTACGAGCAGTACTTC	CASSTGPSSYEQYF
TRBV7-8	few	TRBJ2-7	NA	TGTGCCAGCAGCTTAGATATTGGCTCCTACGAGCAGTACTTC	CASSLDIGSYEQYF
TRBV2	few	TRBJ1-3	TRBD1	TGTGCCAGCAGCCTCACCTCGACAGGGCCTGGAAACACCATATATTTT	CASSLTSTGPGNTIYF
TRBV6-1	NA	TRBJ1-1	NA	TGTGCCAGCAGTGAATGGCGGACCTTGGGAGGGAAAGCTTTCTTT	CASSEWRTLGGKAFF
TRBV7-6	NA	TRBJ2-1	TRBD2	TGTGCCAGCAGCTTCGCTAGCGGGGGGGTTTTGGATGAGCAGTTCTTC	CASSFASGGVLDEQFF
TRBV24-1	NA	TRBJ2-4	NA	TGTGCCACCAGTGATTTCCGACAAATTCAGTACTTC	CATSDFRQIQYF
TRBV21-1	many	TRBJ2-1	NA	TGTGCCAGCAGCAAAGATCTAGCGGGGGGGCTACGGGAGCAGTTCTTC	CASSKDLAGGLREQFF
TRBV6-4	NA	TRBJ2-7	TRBD1	TGTGCCAGCAGTCGGGACAGTATCTTC	CASSRDSIF
TRBV10-3	few	TRBJ2-1	TRBD1	TGTGCCATCAGTGCGGACAGGAGGAACAATGAGCAGTTCTTC	CAISADRRNNEQFF
TRBV7-9	NA	TRBJ1-3	TRBD1	TGTGCCAGCAGCGTCCGGACAGGGGGCTGGAACACCATATATTTT	CASSVRTGGWNTIYF
TRBV29-1	many	TRBJ2-3	TRBD2	TGCAGCGAGGCGGGAGAGACAGATACGCAGTATTTT	CSEAGETDTQYF
TRBV29-1	NA	TRBJ2-3	TRBD2	TGCAGCGTTGAGCCTAGCGGGGATACGCAGTATTTT	CSVEPSGDTQYF
TRBV30	NA	TRBJ1-1	NA	TGTGCCTGGACCCCCGGCACGCTGAACACTGAAGCTTTCTTT	CAWTPGTLNTEAFF
TRBV29-1	NA	TRBJ2-2	TRBD1	TGCAGCGCAGCCTGGGACAGAGAAGCAACCGGGGAGCTGTTTTTT	CSAAWDREATGELFF
TRBV9	NA	TRBJ1-2	TRBD1	TGTGCCAGCAGCGTATTTGGGTTTGGGACAGGGCCCTCAGCGGAGAGCTACACCTTC	CASSVFGFGTGPSAESYTF
TRBV4-1	NA	TRBJ1-1	NA	TGCGCCAGCAGCGAAGCCGGGGCGGGTGAAGCTTTCTTT	CASSEAGAGEAFF
TRBV3-1	NA	TRBJ2-3	NA	TGTGCCAGCACCCCACTAGGGGGGTCTGGCACAGATACGCAGTATTTT	CASTPLGGSGTDTQYF
TRBV5-1	many	TRBJ2-5	TRBD2	TGCGCCAGCAGCTTGGATGGACTAGCGGGCCAAGAGACCCAGTACTTC	CASSLDGLAGQETQYF
TRBV24-1	NA	TRBJ1-1	NA	TGTGCCACCAGGGATCACTCGAACACTGAAGCTTTCTTT	CATRDHSNTEAFF
TRBV10-3	few	TRBJ1-2	TRBD1	TGTGCCATCAGTGAGAGGACAGGGAAAGGTGGCTACACCTTC	CAISERTGKGGYTF
TRBV7-9	NA	TRBJ2-3	TRBD1	TGTGCCAGCAGACACAGGGACAGACCAGATACGCAGTATTTT	CASRHRDRPDTQYF
TRBV14	few	TRBJ2-1	TRBD2	TGTGCCAGCAGCCAAGTCCGGGAGGCAAATGAGCAGTTCTTC	CASSQVREANEQFF
TRBV7-9	NA	TRBJ2-7	NA	TGTGCCAGCAGCTTTGGGGATACAGGGTCCCAAGAGCAGTACTTC	CASSFGDTGSQEQYF